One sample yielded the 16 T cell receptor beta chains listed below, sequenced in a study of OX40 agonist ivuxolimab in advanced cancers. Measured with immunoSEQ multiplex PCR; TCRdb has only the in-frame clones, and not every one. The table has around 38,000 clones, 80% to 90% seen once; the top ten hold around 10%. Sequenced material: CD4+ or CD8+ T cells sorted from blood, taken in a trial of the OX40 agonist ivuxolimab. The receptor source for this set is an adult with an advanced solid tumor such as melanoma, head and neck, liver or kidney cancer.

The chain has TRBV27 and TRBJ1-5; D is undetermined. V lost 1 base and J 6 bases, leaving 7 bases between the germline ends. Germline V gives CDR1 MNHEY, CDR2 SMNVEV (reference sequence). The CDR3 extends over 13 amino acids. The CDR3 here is CASSLWQTQPQHF. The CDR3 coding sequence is TGTGCCAGCAGTTTATGGCAGACTCAGCCCCAGCATTTT.

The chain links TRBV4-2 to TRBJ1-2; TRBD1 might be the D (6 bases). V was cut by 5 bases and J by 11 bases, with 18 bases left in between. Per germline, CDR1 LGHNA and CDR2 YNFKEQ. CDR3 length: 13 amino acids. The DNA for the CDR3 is TGTGCCAGCAGCTCAGGGGAGGGGCATGAGTACACCTTC. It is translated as CASSSGEGHEYTF.

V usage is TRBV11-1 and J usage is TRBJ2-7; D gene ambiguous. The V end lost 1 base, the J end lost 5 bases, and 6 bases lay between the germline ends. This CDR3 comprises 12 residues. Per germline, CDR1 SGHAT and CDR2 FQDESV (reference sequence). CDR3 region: CASSLDLNEQYF. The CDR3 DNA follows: TGTGCCAGCAGCTTAGATCTGAACGAGCAGTACTTC.

The CDR3 coding sequence is TGTGCCAGCTCATTGGGACAGGGGGCGTTCACTCACACTGAAGCTTTCTTT. It codes for CASSLGQGAFTHTEAFF. The chain recombines TRBV18 with TRBJ1-1; 12 positions agree with TRBD1. Trimming took 5 bases from V and 3 from J; bases not matched to a gene: 10. Looked up from germline, CDR1 is KGHSH and CDR2 is LQKENI. The CDR3 spans 17 residues.

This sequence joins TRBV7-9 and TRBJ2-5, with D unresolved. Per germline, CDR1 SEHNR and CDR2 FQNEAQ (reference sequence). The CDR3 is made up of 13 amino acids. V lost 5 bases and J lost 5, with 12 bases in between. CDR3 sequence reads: CASSPPVLETQYF. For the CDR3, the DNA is TGTGCCAGCAGCCCGCCGGTCTTGGAGACCCAGTACTTC.

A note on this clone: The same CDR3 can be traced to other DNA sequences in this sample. CDR3 protein: CASSVEGWGGYTF. CDR3 bases: TGTGCCAGCAGCGTAGAGGGGTGGGGGGGCTACACCTTC. This chain connects TRBV9 to TRBJ1-2, with D maybe TRBD1 (5 bases). V gave up 0 bases and J gave up 8 bases, with 11 bases separating them. Germline loops: CDR1 SGDLS, CDR2 YYNGEE. This CDR3 is built from 13 residues.

The DNA for the CDR3 is TGTGCCATCGCCCCAGGGAGCTCCTACAATGAGCAGTTCTTC. Encoded protein: CAIAPGSSYNEQFF. The genes are TRBV27 and TRBJ2-1; perhaps D is TRBD1 or TRBD2 (5 bases each). This CDR3 has 14 residues. CDR1 and CDR2 from the germline V gene are MNHEY and SMNVEV (reference sequence). V was cut by 10 bases and J by 0 bases, with 13 bases left in between.

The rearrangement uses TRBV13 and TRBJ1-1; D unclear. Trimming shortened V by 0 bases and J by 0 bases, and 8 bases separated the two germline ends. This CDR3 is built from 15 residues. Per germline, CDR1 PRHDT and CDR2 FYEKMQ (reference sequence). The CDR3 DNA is TGTGCCAGCAGCTTAGGCTACAGTTTGAACACTGAAGCTTTCTTT. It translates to CASSLGYSLNTEAFF.

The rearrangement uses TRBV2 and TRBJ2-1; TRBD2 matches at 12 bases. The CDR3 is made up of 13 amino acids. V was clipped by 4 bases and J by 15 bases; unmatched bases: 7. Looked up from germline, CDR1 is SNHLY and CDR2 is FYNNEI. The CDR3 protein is CASSVPSGGEWFF. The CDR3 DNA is TGTGCCAGCAGTGTGCCTAGCGGGGGGGAGTGGTTCTTC. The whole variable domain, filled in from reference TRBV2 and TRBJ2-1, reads EPEVTQTPSHQVTQMGQEVILRCVPISNHLYFYWYRQILGQKVEFLVSFYNNEISEKSEIFDDQFSVERPDGSNFTLKIRSTKLEDSAMYFCASSVPSGGEWFFGPGTRLTVL.

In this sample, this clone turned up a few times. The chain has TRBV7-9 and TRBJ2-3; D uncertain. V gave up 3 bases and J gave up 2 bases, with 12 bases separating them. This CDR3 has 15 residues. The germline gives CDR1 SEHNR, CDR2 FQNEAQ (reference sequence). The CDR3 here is CASSLPGAHTDTQYF. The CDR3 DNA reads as TGTGCCAGCAGCTTGCCCGGCGCCCACACAGATACGCAGTATTTT.

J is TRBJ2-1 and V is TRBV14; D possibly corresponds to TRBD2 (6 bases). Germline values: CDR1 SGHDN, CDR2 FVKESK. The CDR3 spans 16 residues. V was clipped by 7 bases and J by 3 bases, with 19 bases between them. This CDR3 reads CASTDFGGTVYNEQFF. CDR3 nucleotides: TGTGCCAGCACCGACTTTGGCGGGACTGTCTACAATGAGCAGTTCTTC.

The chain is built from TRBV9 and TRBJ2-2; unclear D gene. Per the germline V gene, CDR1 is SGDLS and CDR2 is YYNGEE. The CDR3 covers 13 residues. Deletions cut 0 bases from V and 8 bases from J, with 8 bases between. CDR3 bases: TGTGCCAGCAGCGTAGCTAACGGGGGGGAGCTGTTTTTT. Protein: CASSVANGGELFF.

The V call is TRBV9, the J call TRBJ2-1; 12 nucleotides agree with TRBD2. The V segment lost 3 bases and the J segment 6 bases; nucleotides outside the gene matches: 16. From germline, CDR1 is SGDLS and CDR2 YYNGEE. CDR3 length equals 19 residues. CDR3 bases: TGTGCCAGCAGCGCCATCCCCTCCCTTTCTAGCGGGGGGGGCAATGAGCAGTTCTTC. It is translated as CASSAIPSLSSGGGNEQFF.

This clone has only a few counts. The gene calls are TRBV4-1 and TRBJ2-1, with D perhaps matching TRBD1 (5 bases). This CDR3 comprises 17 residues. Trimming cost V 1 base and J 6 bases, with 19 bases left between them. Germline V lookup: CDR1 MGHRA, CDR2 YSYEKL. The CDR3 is CASSQGLGQGIGNEQFF. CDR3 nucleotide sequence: TGCGCCAGCAGCCAAGGGCTGGGGCAGGGAATAGGCAATGAGCAGTTCTTC.

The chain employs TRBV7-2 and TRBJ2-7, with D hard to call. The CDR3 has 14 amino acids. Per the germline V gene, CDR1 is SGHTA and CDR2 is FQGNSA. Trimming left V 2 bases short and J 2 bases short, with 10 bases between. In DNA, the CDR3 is TGTGCCAGCAGCTTATCGCCACCAGCCTACGAGCAGTACTTC. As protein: CASSLSPPAYEQYF.

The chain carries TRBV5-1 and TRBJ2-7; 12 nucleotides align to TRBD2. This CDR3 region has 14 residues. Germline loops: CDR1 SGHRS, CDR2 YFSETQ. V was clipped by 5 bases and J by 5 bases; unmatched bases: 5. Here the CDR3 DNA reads TGCGCCAGCAGAGCTAGCGGGAGGGTGGACGAGCAGTACTTC. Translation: CASRASGRVDEQYF.